The 19 T cell receptor beta chains below all came from one sample that was sequenced in a study of T cell responses to AZD1222 COVID-19 vaccine. Generated by immunoSEQ multiplex PCR, the TCRdb table keeps only in-frame clones and is missing some. The sample carries around 100,000 clones, 85% to 90% recorded once. Sequences were derived from peripheral blood, sampled on day 0 of AZD1222 vaccination. The receptors shown here come from an adult in good health.

V is TRBV18 and J is TRBJ1-5, with unresolved D. The CDR3 has 13 residues. Trimming removed 2 bases at V and 2 bases at J, with 4 bases between. Per germline, CDR1 KGHSH and CDR2 LQKENI. This CDR3 reads CASSPSGNQPQHF. As DNA, the CDR3 is TGTGCCAGCTCACCAAGCGGCAATCAGCCCCAGCATTTT.

This chain uses TRBV2 with TRBJ2-1; 14 bases are a match to TRBD2. The CDR3 sequence is 15 residues long. With 7 bases clipped from V and 9 bases from J, the junction kept 8 bases outside the gene matches. Germline V gene lookup returns CDR1 SNHLY and CDR2 FYNNEI. The CDR3 nucleotides read TGTGCCAGCAAGGTGGGACTAGCGGGAGTTCTTGAGCAGTTCTTC. It is translated as CASKVGLAGVLEQFF.

J is TRBJ1-2 and V is TRBV7-9; the D is unclear. V gave up 6 bases and J gave up 2 bases, with 7 bases separating them. Per the germline V gene, CDR1 is SEHNR and CDR2 is FQNEAQ (reference sequence). The CDR3 covers 12 residues. In nucleotides, the CDR3 is TGTGCCAGCAGTCCTAACAACTATGGCTACACCTTC. Protein product: CASSPNNYGYTF.

This sequence joins TRBV21-1 and TRBJ2-4. TRBV21-1 is marked as a pseudogene. This CDR3 has 18 amino acids. CDR3 in amino acids: CASSTEGRFSLAKNIQYF. The CDR3 DNA is TGTGCCAGCAGCACGGAAGGACGGTTCAGTTTAGCCAAAAACATTCAGTACTTC.

The V call is TRBV6-5, the J call TRBJ1-2; 8 bases align to TRBD1. The ends lost 2 bases at V and 2 bases at J; junction bases unmatched: 1. The length of the CDR3 is 14 residues. Germline V gives CDR1 MNHEY, CDR2 SVGAGI. CDR3 DNA sequence: TGTGCCAGCAGTTACGCAGGGGGCAACTATGGCTACACCTTC. This gives the protein CASSYAGGNYGYTF.

The chain employs TRBV7-3 and TRBJ2-1, with 8 bases aligning to TRBD2. V lost 5 bases and J lost 0; bases outside the gene matches: 21. The CDR3 consists of 21 residues. Germline loops: CDR1 SGHTA, CDR2 FQGTGA. The CDR3 here is CASSLGLERENFRNSYNEQFF. Here the CDR3 DNA reads TGTGCCAGCAGCCTAGGTCTCGAGCGGGAGAACTTTCGGAACTCCTACAATGAGCAGTTCTTC.

J is TRBJ1-1 and V is TRBV15, with a possible D match to TRBD1 (6 bases). Germline CDR1 is LNHNV and CDR2 is YYDKDF (reference sequence). Deletions cut 5 bases from V and 8 bases from J, with 12 bases between. The CDR3 totals 12 residues. The chain's CDR3 is CATSPRDREAFF. For the CDR3, the DNA is TGTGCCACCAGCCCCAGAGACAGGGAAGCTTTCTTT.

V gene TRBV6-6 combines with J gene TRBJ1-5, with D possibly matching TRBD1 (6 bases). Trimming stripped 7 bases from V and 1 base from J, with 11 bases between. In germline, CDR1 is MNHNY, CDR2 SVGAGI (reference sequence). The CDR3 is 14 amino acids. For the CDR3, the DNA is TGTGCCAGCAACCTGGGACACAGCAATCAGCCCCAGCATTTT. It codes for CASNLGHSNQPQHF.

The chain is built from TRBV6-5 and TRBJ2-7, with a tentative D call TRBD1 (6 bases). Trimming shortened V by 6 bases and J by 4 bases, and 16 bases separated the two germline ends. There are 14 residues in the CDR3. The germline V gene has CDR1 MNHEY and CDR2 SVGAGI. The DNA for the CDR3 is TGTGCCAGCAGCCAAAACAGGGTTCATTACGAGCAGTACTTC. Its translation is CASSQNRVHYEQYF.

The chain joins TRBV6-5 to TRBJ1-5; D is unclear. Germline assignment: CDR1 MNHEY and CDR2 SVGAGI. Trimming stripped 7 bases from V and 3 bases from J, with 13 bases between. This CDR3 spans 14 amino acids. In DNA, the CDR3 is TGTGCCAGCAAAGACACAAACCACAATCAGCCCCAGCATTTT. Translating it yields CASKDTNHNQPQHF.

The rearrangement joins TRBV19 to TRBJ1-1; perhaps TRBD1 as D (6 bases). Trimming took 0 bases from V and 0 from J, leaving 14 bases between them. The CDR3 is made up of 17 amino acids. CDR1 is LNHDA and CDR2 is SQIVND in the germline V gene (reference sequence). Here the CDR3 DNA reads TGTGCCAGTAGTATAGAACAGGGTCAAAAAATGAACACTGAAGCTTTCTTT. Translated, it gives CASSIEQGQKMNTEAFF. The complete variable domain, with remaining parts taken from reference TRBV19 and TRBJ1-1, reads DGGITQSPKYLFRKEGQNVTLSCEQNLNHDAMYWYRQDPGQGLRLIYYSQIVNDFQKGDIAEGYSVSREKKESFPLTVTSAQKNPTAFYLCASSIEQGQKMNTEAFFGQGTRLTVV.

The chain is built from TRBV11-1 and TRBJ2-7; 7 bases are a match to TRBD1. The length of the CDR3 is 13 residues. Germline CDR1 reads SGHAT; CDR2 reads FQDESV (reference sequence). Germline trimming cut 4 bases from V and 2 bases from J; bases unmatched to any gene: 2. In DNA form, the CDR3 reads TGTGCCAGCAGCTGGGACAGAGCCTACGAGCAGTACTTC. Residues: CASSWDRAYEQYF.

The sample holds one count of this clone. The chain employs TRBV5-1 and TRBJ2-7; 12 bases line up with TRBD2. Trimming cost V 0 bases and J 4 bases; bases outside gene matches: 8. Germline V gene lookup returns CDR1 SGHRS and CDR2 YFSETQ. This CDR3 is 17 amino acids long. CDR3 residues: CASSLGQTSGRAYEQYF. In nucleotides, the CDR3 is TGCGCCAGCAGCTTGGGCCAGACTAGCGGGAGAGCGTACGAGCAGTACTTC. Supplemented by reference TRBV5-1 and TRBJ2-7, the full variable domain reads KAGVTQTPRYLIKTRGQQVTLSCSPISGHRSVSWYQQTPGQGLQFLFEYFSETQRNKGNFPGRFSGRQFSNSRSEMNVSTLELGDSALYLCASSLGQTSGRAYEQYFGPGTRLTVT.

In this sample, this clone turned up a few times. This chain uses TRBV20-1 with TRBJ1-2; no clear D gene. This CDR3 region has 13 residues. V lost 5 bases and J lost 4, with 14 bases in between. Germline V gives CDR1 DFQATT, CDR2 SNEGSKA (reference sequence). The CDR3 spells CSAREVEPYGYTF. The CDR3 DNA reads as TGCAGTGCTCGTGAGGTGGAGCCCTATGGCTACACCTTC.

The sample holds one count of this clone. The rearrangement links TRBV4-3 to TRBJ2-1; 10 bases agree with TRBD2. The CDR3 sequence is 15 residues long. The V and J ends lost 4 bases and 10 bases, in that order; junction bases with no gene match: 10. The germline V gene has CDR1 LGHNA and CDR2 YSLEER. CDR3 DNA sequence: TGCGCCAGCAGCCTTGCCCCAGCGGGAGGGGGGGAGCAGTTCTTC. Its translation: CASSLAPAGGGEQFF.

This clone occurred once. This sequence joins TRBV11-3 and TRBJ2-1; D possibly uses TRBD1 or TRBD2 (5 bases each). V lost 3 bases and J lost 8, with 17 bases in between. Germline-derived CDR1 and CDR2 are SGHNT and YENEEA. CDR3 length: 15 residues. The DNA of the CDR3 is TGTGCCAGCAGCTTGAAGGGCCACGGGGCGGATGAGCAGTTCTTC. Translating it yields CASSLKGHGADEQFF.

V gene TRBV2 combines with J gene TRBJ1-5; possible D gene TRBD1, 6 bases. The V end was cut by 5 bases, the J end by 2 bases, with 10 bases between. This CDR3 spans 14 amino acids. Germline V gene data show CDR1 as SNHLY and CDR2 as FYNNEI. The DNA of the CDR3 is TGTGCCAGCAGTACAGGGTTTGGCAATCAGCCCCAGCATTTT. Its translation is CASSTGFGNQPQHF.

The chain is built from TRBV6-2 or TRBV6-3 and TRBJ1-1; the match to TRBD1 covers 10 bases. With 4 bases clipped from V and 4 bases from J, the junction kept 0 bases outside the gene matches. CDR3 size: 13 residues. Germline CDR1 reads MNHEY; CDR2 reads SVGEGT. CDR3 in DNA: TGTGCCAGCAGTTGGACAGGGGGCACTGAAGCTTTCTTT. This sequence encodes CASSWTGGTEAFF.

V gene TRBV15 combines with J gene TRBJ2-1; 8 nucleotides agree with TRBD2. J lost 0 bases, V lost 4 bases, and 5 bases had no gene match. The germline gives CDR1 LNHNV, CDR2 YYDKDF (reference sequence). This CDR3 contains 16 residues. The CDR3 sequence: CATSKERGSSYNEQFF. Written as DNA, the CDR3 is TGTGCCACCAGCAAGGAGCGGGGGAGCTCCTACAATGAGCAGTTCTTC.